This passage covers 30 T cell receptor beta chains from one sample sequenced in a study of regulatory T cells in long-lasting Graves disease (dated by TCRdb to 2020 to 2022). The time point label here, explained by the study, means: persistent/refractory GD, antithyroid drugs over 5 years with positive TRAb. For both TCR sequencing and RNA sequencing, RNA was extracted from PBMCs in TRIzol. Library creation used multiplex PCR. The sequencer listed for this sample is Illumina HiSeq 4000. TCR beta libraries were built with iRepertoire HTBI primers and Arm-PCR amplification of CDR3 regions. The public reads were run again by TCRdb, first through fastp at Q25 and then through MiXCR, and only productive beta chains were kept. Duplicate CDR3 protein sequences are folded into a single record with the most common DNA and genes. This sample is represented by a few hundred thousand distinct CDR3 sequences; approximately 23% of them were singletons. The ten most abundant clones make up around 12% of the sample.

The sample consisted of peripheral blood mononuclear cells (PBMCs), taken when the disease was refractory, from a patient treated with antithyroid drugs. These receptors all stem from a female donor with Graves disease.

Many counts were recorded for this clonotype. The chain carries TRBV25-1 and TRBJ1-1; a weak D match, TRBD1 (5 bases). The CDR3 contains 16 residues. Trimming removed 3 bases at V and 0 bases at J, with 14 bases between. Germline V CDR1 and CDR2: MGHDK, SYGVNS. CDR3 amino acids: CASSDYTGTVNTEAFF. CDR3 DNA: TGTGCCAGCAGTGACTACACTGGGACGGTGAACACTGAAGCTTTCTTT.

This clonotype was counted only a few times. This rearrangement joins TRBV28 to TRBJ2-1; TRBD2 agrees at 10 bases. Germline V gene sequence: CDR1 MDHEN, CDR2 SYDVKM. Trimming cost V 6 bases and J 4 bases; bases outside gene matches: 9. The CDR3 runs to 16 residues. CDR3 loop: CASSPNSGRSYNEQFF. CDR3 coding DNA: TGTGCCAGCAGCCCTAATAGCGGGAGGTCGTACAATGAGCAGTTCTTC.

For this clonotype: A much more abundant neighbour one base away suggests this may be a read error. This chain joins TRBV7-2 and TRBJ1-2; possible D gene TRBD1, 5 bases. The CDR3 is made up of 13 amino acids. V was trimmed by 5 bases and J by 4 bases, leaving 11 bases between them. Germline V gene data show CDR1 as SGHTA and CDR2 as FQGNSA. The CDR3 region has the DNA TGTGCCAGCAGCCTCCGACAGCTCTATGGCTACACCTTC. The encoded protein is CASSLRQLYGYTF.

V is TRBV28 and J is TRBJ1-6, with 9 bases aligning to TRBD1. CDR1 MDHEN and CDR2 SYDVKM come from the germline V gene. Trimming removed 6 bases from V and 11 bases from J; junction bases left unmatched: 8. The CDR3 sequence is 14 residues long. CDR3 amino acids: CASSTGTGWPPLHF. In nucleotides, the CDR3 is TGTGCCAGCAGCACCGGGACAGGGTGGCCACCCCTCCACTTT.

This clonotype has a count of ten or more. V is TRBV28 and J is TRBJ1-5, with 9 positions matching TRBD1. CDR1 and CDR2 (germline): MDHEN, SYDVKM. The CDR3 covers 16 residues. The ends lost 6 bases at V and 7 bases at J; junction bases unmatched: 13. The CDR3 reads CASSVLIQGAYQPQHF. The CDR3 coding sequence is TGTGCCAGCAGCGTACTGATACAGGGGGCCTACCAGCCCCAGCATTTT.

V is TRBV6-2 or TRBV6-3 and J is TRBJ1-1, with no clear D. With 9 bases removed from V and 0 bases from J, the gap between germline ends came to 8 bases. The CDR3 totals 12 residues. CDR1 is MNHEY and CDR2 is SVGEGT in the germline V gene. In DNA form, the CDR3 reads TGTGCCAGGGTAAGGCTGAACACTGAAGCTTTCTTT. As protein: CARVRLNTEAFF.

This chain joins TRBV29-1 and TRBJ1-1, with a possible D match to TRBD1 (6 bases). This CDR3 contains 12 residues. Trimming left V 7 bases short and J 7 bases short, with 16 bases between. Germline lookup yields CDR1 SQVTM and CDR2 ANQGSEA. DNA of the CDR3: TGCAGCGCTGATACCGGGACAAATGAAGCTTTCTTT. Its translation is CSADTGTNEAFF. The full variable domain, completed using reference TRBV29-1 and TRBJ1-1, is SAVISQKPSRDICQRGTSLTIQCQVDSQVTMMFWYRQQPGQSLTLIATANQGSEATYESGFVIDKFPISRPNLTFSTLTVSNMSPEDSSIYLCSADTGTNEAFFGQGTRLTVV.

This rearrangement joins TRBV13 to TRBJ2-2; tentative D call: TRBD1 (6 bases). V was shortened by 4 bases and J by 6 bases, with 15 bases between the two germline ends. Germline CDR1 and CDR2: PRHDT and FYEKMQ (reference sequence). The CDR3 has 15 amino acids. The CDR3 DNA reads as TGTGCCAGCAGCTGGGCAGAGGGGGAACCCGGGGAGCTGTTTTTT. Translation: CASSWAEGEPGELFF.

At least ten counts were recorded for this clonotype. The chain links TRBV2 to TRBJ1-6; tentative D call: TRBD1 (5 bases). V dropped 4 bases and J dropped 11 bases, with 12 bases sitting between them. The CDR3 has 13 residues. Germline V CDR1 and CDR2: SNHLY, FYNNEI. CDR3 DNA: TGTGCCAGCAGTGGAGGGGTTAGGGCACCCCTCCACTTT. This translates into CASSGGVRAPLHF.

The chain uses TRBV10-3 and TRBJ2-2; D call uncertain. Germline V gene sequence: CDR1 ENHRY, CDR2 SYGVKD. V was clipped by 6 bases and J by 4 bases, with 9 bases between them. The CDR3 contains 13 residues. CDR3 loop: CAIRPDPTGELFF. The CDR3 nucleotides are TGTGCCATCAGACCAGACCCCACCGGGGAGCTGTTTTTT.

This chain joins TRBV10-3 and TRBJ1-1; 7 bases fit TRBD1. With 2 bases clipped from V and 4 bases from J, the junction kept 7 bases outside the gene matches. Germline CDR1 is ENHRY and CDR2 is SYGVKD. This CDR3 contains 15 residues. The CDR3 DNA follows: TGTGCCATCAGTGAGACGACAGGGTGGTTCACTGAAGCTTTCTTT. Translating gives CAISETTGWFTEAFF.

This clonotype was seen ten or more times. The chain couples TRBV12-3 or TRBV12-4 to TRBJ1-5; D not certain. The CDR3 has 17 amino acids. The V end was cut by 1 base, the J end by 0 bases, with 13 bases between. The CDR3 reads CASSLDFGHYSNQPQHF. CDR3 nucleotide sequence: TGTGCCAGCAGTTTAGACTTCGGGCATTATAGCAATCAGCCCCAGCATTTT.

V gene TRBV30 combines with J gene TRBJ2-1; 8 bases are shared with TRBD2. CDR1 and CDR2 from the germline V gene are GTSNPN and SVGIG (reference sequence). J was trimmed by 8 bases and V by 0 bases; bases with no gene match: 6. The CDR3 totals 14 residues. CDR3 in DNA: TGTGCCTGGAGTGTAAGAGCGGGAGAGGATGAGCAGTTCTTC. It codes for CAWSVRAGEDEQFF.

V gene TRBV4-3 combines with J gene TRBJ1-4; the match to TRBD1 covers 7 bases. There are 16 residues in the CDR3. From germline, CDR1 is LGHNA and CDR2 YSLEER. V was pared by 2 bases and J by 7 bases, with 10 bases of the junction left unmatched. CDR3 bases: TGCGCCAGCAGCCAATATTACAGGGGTGAGGGTGAAAAACTGTTTTTT. It translates to CASSQYYRGEGEKLFF.

This clonotype was counted at least ten times. CDR3 DNA: TGTGCTAGTGGTTTGGACAGTTTCCACGAGCAGTACTTC. Its protein is CASGLDSFHEQYF. The J gene is TRBJ2-7, the V gene TRBV12-5; D is uncertain. The germline V and J ends were trimmed by 1 base and 5 bases, with 9 bases remaining between them. The CDR3 contains 13 residues. Germline-derived CDR1 and CDR2 are LGHNT and FRNRAP.

The sample holds many counts of this clonotype. The V gene is TRBV27, the J gene TRBJ2-4, with D perhaps TRBD1 (6 bases). The CDR3 covers 13 residues. The ends were cut back, 8 bases at V and 15 bases at J, with 23 bases in the middle. Germline values: CDR1 MNHEY, CDR2 SMNVEV (reference sequence). The CDR3 is CASRNSNRARAYF. The CDR3 DNA reads TGTGCCAGCCGCAATTCAAACAGGGCTCGGGCGTACTTC.

There are a few counts of this clonotype. The chain links TRBV19 to TRBJ1-6, with D perhaps matching TRBD1 (5 bases). The V gene's germline CDR1 is LNHDA and CDR2 SQIVND (reference sequence). The ends were cut back, 6 bases at V and 6 bases at J, with 12 bases in the middle. The CDR3 length is 14 residues. The CDR3 DNA sequence: TGTGCCAGTAGCACCGGGACCAGTAATTCACCCCTCCACTTT. Protein: CASSTGTSNSPLHF.

This clonotype occurred many times. The chain uses TRBV2 and TRBJ2-5, with 9 positions matching TRBD1. The germline V gene encodes CDR1 SNHLY and CDR2 FYNNEI. The CDR3 is made up of 13 amino acids. Unmatched junction bases numbered 5, after V lost 7 bases and J lost 5 bases. CDR3 nucleotide sequence: TGTGCCAGCAACAGGGGGCTCGGGGAGACCCAGTACTTC. This sequence encodes CASNRGLGETQYF. The full variable domain, completed using reference TRBV2 and TRBJ2-5, is EPEVTQTPSHQVTQMGQEVILRCVPISNHLYFYWYRQILGQKVEFLVSFYNNEISEKSEIFDDQFSVERPDGSNFTLKIRSTKLEDSAMYFCASNRGLGETQYFGPGTRLLVL.

This clonotype was found many times. The junction and the germline gene differ at one end; a read error may be behind it. The rearrangement links TRBV25-1 to TRBJ2-7, with TRBD1 matching 7 bases. Per germline, CDR1 MGHDK and CDR2 SYGVNS. The CDR3 spans 16 residues. CDR3 residues: CASSDPAVRQGRRVLF. The CDR3 DNA reads as TGTGCCAGCAGTGACCCAGCAGTACGACAGGGCCGGCGCGTCCTCTTC.

Only a few counts were recorded for this clonotype. V usage is TRBV2 and J usage is TRBJ2-7, with D perhaps matching TRBD1 or TRBD2 (6 bases each). The length of the CDR3 is 12 residues. The germline V gene encodes CDR1 SNHLY and CDR2 FYNNEI. V gave up 7 bases and J gave up 9 bases, with 16 bases separating them. The DNA for the CDR3 is TGTGCCAGCACCACCTCCCGGGGGCGGCAGTACTTC. Encoded protein: CASTTSRGRQYF.

This clonotype has only a few counts. This chain uses TRBV9 with TRBJ2-3, with 10 positions matching TRBD1. This CDR3 comprises 15 residues. The germline gives CDR1 SGDLS, CDR2 YYNGEE. Trimming at V came to 3 bases and at J to 5 bases, leaving 6 bases not matched to a gene. CDR3 sequence reads: CASSARTGGIDTQYF. The DNA for the CDR3 is TGTGCCAGCAGCGCCCGGACAGGGGGAATAGATACGCAGTATTTT.

The rearrangement links TRBV11-2 to TRBJ2-3; no clear D. CDR1 is SGHAT and CDR2 is FQNNGV in the germline V gene. CDR3 length: 11 amino acids. V dropped 6 bases and J dropped 5 bases, with 6 bases sitting between them. The CDR3, as DNA: TGTGCCAGCAGAAACGGAGATACGCAGTATTTT. It encodes CASRNGDTQYF.

This clonotype has a count of ten or more. This rearrangement joins TRBV6-5 to TRBJ1-2; D may be TRBD1 (6 bases). CDR3 size: 15 residues. The germline V gene encodes CDR1 MNHEY and CDR2 SVGAGI. V dropped 4 bases and J dropped 0 bases, with 12 bases sitting between them. CDR3 sequence reads: CASSSGQLSNYGYTF. In DNA form, the CDR3 reads TGTGCCAGCAGTTCGGGACAACTTTCTAACTATGGCTACACCTTC.

This clonotype was observed many times. The CDR3 coding sequence is TGTGCCAGCAGCTTAGAGTACCAAGAGACCCAGTACTTC. It yields the protein CASSLEYQETQYF. This rearrangement joins TRBV7-9 to TRBJ2-5, with D uncertain. V lost 1 base and J 0 bases, leaving 3 bases between the germline ends. The CDR3 extends over 13 amino acids. Germline V gene lookup returns CDR1 SEHNR and CDR2 FQNEAQ (reference sequence).

A word on this clonotype: A much larger clone sits a single nucleotide away, making a read error possible. This chain links TRBV6-2 or TRBV6-3 with TRBJ2-5, with 8 bases matching TRBD2. With 6 bases clipped from V and 5 bases from J, the junction kept 8 bases outside the gene matches. This CDR3 region has 14 residues. Germline lookup yields CDR1 MNHEY and CDR2 SVGEGT. The DNA for the CDR3 is TGTGCCAGCAGCGAGCGGGAGAGAGGGGAGACCCAGTACTTC. Protein product: CASSERERGETQYF.

This clonotype was found many times. This sequence joins TRBV28 and TRBJ1-1; no clear D. Germline CDR1 reads MDHEN; CDR2 reads SYDVKM. CDR3 length equals 15 residues. V lost 3 bases to trimming and J lost 0 bases, with 11 bases between them. CDR3 in amino acids: CASSFLGSLNTEAFF. The CDR3 nucleotides are TGTGCCAGCAGTTTCTTAGGCAGCCTGAACACTGAAGCTTTCTTT. The full variable domain, its missing parts supplied by reference TRBV28 and TRBJ1-1, is DVKVTQSSRYLVKRTGEKVFLECVQDMDHENMFWYRQDPGLGLRLIYFSYDVKMKEKGDIPEGYSVSREKKERFSLILESASTNQTSMYLCASSFLGSLNTEAFFGQGTRLTVV.

A note on this clonotype: The DNA is omitted, as the CDR3 cannot be located on it reliably, and the CDR3 follows TCRdb's listing. The chain employs TRBV28 and TRBJ1-2; the table's D call, TRBD1, was not checked against the DNA. The V gene's germline CDR1 is MDHEN and CDR2 SYDVKM. 23 amino acids form the CDR3, both terminal residues included. CDR3 amino acids: CASSTGTGYYGYTFGSAGYGYTF.

This rearrangement joins TRBV24-1 to TRBJ2-5, with D possibly being TRBD1 (6 bases). Trimming pared 5 bases from V and 5 bases from J, leaving 20 bases between. This CDR3 is built from 16 residues. The germline gives CDR1 KGHDR, CDR2 SFDVKD. The CDR3 DNA is TGTGCCACCAGTGGCCCCCGGGAAGGGGGTGAGGAGACCCAGTACTTC. This codes for CATSGPREGGEETQYF.

The gene calls are TRBV7-2 and TRBJ1-4, with D perhaps matching TRBD1 (5 bases). Trimming removed 4 bases from V and 0 bases from J, with 9 bases in between. Germline V CDR1 and CDR2: SGHTA, FQGNSA. The CDR3 runs 15 residues. The CDR3 nucleotides are TGTGCCAGCAGCTCACCGACAGCAACTAATGAAAAACTGTTTTTT. It specifies CASSSPTATNEKLFF.

The chain has TRBV5-1 and TRBJ2-5; D is unclear. The CDR3 sequence is 14 residues long. With 4 bases removed from V and 1 base from J, the gap between germline ends came to 11 bases. Germline CDR1 SGHRS, CDR2 YFSETQ. The CDR3 sequence is CASSPPDAQETQYF. The DNA for the CDR3 is TGCGCCAGCAGCCCCCCAGACGCCCAAGAGACCCAGTACTTC.